This T cell receptor beta chain was profiled in a study of radiotherapy plus CTLA-4 blockade in lung cancer. Across the whole study: Objective responses were observed in 18% of patients, and disease control was achieved by roughly 31%. The study, taken as a whole, reports: Researchers report tumor-derived TCR clones expanding in blood after radiotherapy plus ipilimumab. According to reports, early shifts in blood T cell clones, alongside interferon-beta, forecast response most accurately.

Germline V gives CDR1 MDHEN, CDR2 SYDVKM. CDR3 length: 11 residues. V lost 2 bases, J lost 13 bases, and 11 bases lay in between. Sequencing was performed with immunoSEQ multiplex PCR; in TCRdb, only in-frame clones are kept and a portion is missing. This sample has tens of thousands of clones; approximately 86% occur once, and the top ten carry over 15%. Regarding this clone: The antigen is undetermined.

This material consisted of peripheral blood, taken from a patient treated with radiotherapy plus ipilimumab. This rearrangement joins TRBV28 to TRBJ1-2; possibly TRBD1 for D (6 bases). The clonotype originates from a human donor with non-small cell lung cancer that progressed on radiotherapy plus ipilimumab. The CDR3 bases are TGTGCCAGCAGTTTAAACAGGGATTTCACCTTC. Its protein is CASSLNRDFTF.